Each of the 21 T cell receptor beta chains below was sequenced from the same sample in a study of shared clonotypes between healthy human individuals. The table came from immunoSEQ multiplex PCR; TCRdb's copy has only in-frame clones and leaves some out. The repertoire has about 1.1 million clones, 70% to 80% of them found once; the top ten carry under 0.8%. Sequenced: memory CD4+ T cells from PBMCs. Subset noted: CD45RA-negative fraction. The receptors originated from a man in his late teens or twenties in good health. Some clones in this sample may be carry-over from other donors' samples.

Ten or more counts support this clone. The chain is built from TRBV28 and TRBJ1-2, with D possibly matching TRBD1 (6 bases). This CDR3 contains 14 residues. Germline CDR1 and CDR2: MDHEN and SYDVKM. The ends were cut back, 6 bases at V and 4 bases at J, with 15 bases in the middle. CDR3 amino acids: CASRQQGNTYGYTF. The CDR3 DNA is TGTGCCAGCAGACAACAGGGAAATACCTATGGCTACACCTTC.

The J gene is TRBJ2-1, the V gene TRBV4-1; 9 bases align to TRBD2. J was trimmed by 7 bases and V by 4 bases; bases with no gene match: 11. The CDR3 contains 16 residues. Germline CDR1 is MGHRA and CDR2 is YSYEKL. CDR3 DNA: TGCGCCAGCAGCCGGGGCCTCGGACTAGCGTTAAATGAGCAGTTCTTC. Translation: CASSRGLGLALNEQFF.

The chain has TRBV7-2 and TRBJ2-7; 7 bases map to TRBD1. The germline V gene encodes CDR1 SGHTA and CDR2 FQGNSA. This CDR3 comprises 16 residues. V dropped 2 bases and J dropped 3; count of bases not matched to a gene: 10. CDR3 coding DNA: TGTGCCAGCAGCTTAAGGGATGGGGACAGTTACTACGAGCAGTACTTC. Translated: CASSLRDGDSYYEQYF.

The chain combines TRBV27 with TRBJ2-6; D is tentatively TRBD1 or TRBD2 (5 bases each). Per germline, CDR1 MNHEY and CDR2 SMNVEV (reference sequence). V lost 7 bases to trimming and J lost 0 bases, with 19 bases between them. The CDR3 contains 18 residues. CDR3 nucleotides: TGTGCCAGCACCGGGGACGGCAGGGACCTCTCTGGGGCCAACGTCCTGACTTTC. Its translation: CASTGDGRDLSGANVLTF.

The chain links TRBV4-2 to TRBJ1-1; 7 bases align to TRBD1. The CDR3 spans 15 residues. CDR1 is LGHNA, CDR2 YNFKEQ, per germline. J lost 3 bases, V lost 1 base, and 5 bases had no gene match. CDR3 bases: TGTGCCAGCAGCCAAGTCACCGGGACAGACACTGAAGCTTTCTTT. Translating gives CASSQVTGTDTEAFF.

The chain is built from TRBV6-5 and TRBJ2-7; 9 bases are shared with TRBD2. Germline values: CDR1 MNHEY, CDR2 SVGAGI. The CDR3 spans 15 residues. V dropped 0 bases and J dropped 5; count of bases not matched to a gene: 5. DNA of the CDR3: TGTGCCAGCAGTTACTCGTTACTAGCGGGTGACGAGCAGTACTTC. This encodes CASSYSLLAGDEQYF.

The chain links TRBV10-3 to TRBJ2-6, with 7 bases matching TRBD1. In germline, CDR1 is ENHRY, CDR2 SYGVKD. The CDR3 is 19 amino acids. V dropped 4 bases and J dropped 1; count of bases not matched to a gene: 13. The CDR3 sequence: CAISGFQTGSWSGANVLTF. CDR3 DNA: TGTGCCATCAGTGGGTTTCAGACAGGGTCTTGGTCTGGGGCCAACGTCCTGACTTTC.

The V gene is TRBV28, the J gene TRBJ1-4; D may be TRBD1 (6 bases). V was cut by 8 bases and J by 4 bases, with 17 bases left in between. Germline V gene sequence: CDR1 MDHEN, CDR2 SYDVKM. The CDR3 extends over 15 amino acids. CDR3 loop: CASGVGGAYNEKLFF. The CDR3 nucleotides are TGTGCCAGCGGAGTGGGGGGGGCCTATAATGAAAAACTGTTTTTT.

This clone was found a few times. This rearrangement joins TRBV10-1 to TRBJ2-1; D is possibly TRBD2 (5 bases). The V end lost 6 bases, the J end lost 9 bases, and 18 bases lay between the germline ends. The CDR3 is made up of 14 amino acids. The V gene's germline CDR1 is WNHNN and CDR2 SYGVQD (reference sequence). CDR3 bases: TGCGCCAGCAGCCGTAGCGAGATGCGCCCTGAGCAGTTCTTC. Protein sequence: CASSRSEMRPEQFF.

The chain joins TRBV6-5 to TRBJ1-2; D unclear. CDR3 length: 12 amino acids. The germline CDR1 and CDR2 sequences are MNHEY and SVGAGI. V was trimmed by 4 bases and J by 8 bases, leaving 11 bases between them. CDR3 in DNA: TGTGCCAGCAGTTCTGGGGATAGGGGCTACACCTTC. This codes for CASSSGDRGYTF.

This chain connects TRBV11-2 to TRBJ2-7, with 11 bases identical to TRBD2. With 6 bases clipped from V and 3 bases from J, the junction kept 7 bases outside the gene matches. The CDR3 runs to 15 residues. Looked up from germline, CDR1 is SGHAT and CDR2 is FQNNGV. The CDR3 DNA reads TGTGCCAGCAGAACCCTAGCGGGAGGCCTCTACGAGCAGTACTTC. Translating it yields CASRTLAGGLYEQYF.

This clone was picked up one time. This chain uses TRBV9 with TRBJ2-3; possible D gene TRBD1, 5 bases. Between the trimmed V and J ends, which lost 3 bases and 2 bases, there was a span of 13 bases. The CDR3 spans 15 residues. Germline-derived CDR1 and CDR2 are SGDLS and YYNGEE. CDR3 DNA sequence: TGTGCCAGCAGCGAGACAGCCGCTCCCACAGATACGCAGTATTTT. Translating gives CASSETAAPTDTQYF.

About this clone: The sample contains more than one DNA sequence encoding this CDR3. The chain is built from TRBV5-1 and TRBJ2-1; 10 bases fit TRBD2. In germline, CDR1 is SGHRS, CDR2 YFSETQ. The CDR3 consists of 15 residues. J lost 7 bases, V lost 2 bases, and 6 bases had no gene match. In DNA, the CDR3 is TGCGCCAGCAGCTTAGCGGGAGGGACGGGTAATGAGCAGTTCTTC. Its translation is CASSLAGGTGNEQFF.

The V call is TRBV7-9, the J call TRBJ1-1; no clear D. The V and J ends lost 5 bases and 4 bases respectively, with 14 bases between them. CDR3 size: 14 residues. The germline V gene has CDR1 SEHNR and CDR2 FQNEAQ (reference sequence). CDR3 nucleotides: TGTGCCAGCAGCCCGAGAGGGTTGGGCACTGAAGCTTTCTTT. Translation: CASSPRGLGTEAFF.

The CDR3: CASSLGTSSYTDTQYF. In DNA, the CDR3 is TGTGCCAGCAGCCTAGGGACTAGCAGTTACACAGATACGCAGTATTTT. J is TRBJ2-3 and V is TRBV11-2, with 9 nucleotides matching TRBD2. The germline V gene encodes CDR1 SGHAT and CDR2 FQNNGV. The V segment lost 5 bases and the J segment 2 bases; nucleotides outside the gene matches: 8. This CDR3 comprises 16 residues.

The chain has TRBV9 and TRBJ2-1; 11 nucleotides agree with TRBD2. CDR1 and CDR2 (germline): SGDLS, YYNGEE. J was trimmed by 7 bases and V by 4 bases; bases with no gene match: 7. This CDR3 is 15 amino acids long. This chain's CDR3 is CASSPRLAGLNEQFF. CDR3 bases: TGTGCCAGCAGCCCCCGACTAGCGGGACTGAATGAGCAGTTCTTC.

CDR3 in DNA: TGTGCCAGCAGCGATACGACAGGGGGCACTAATGAAAAACTGTTTTTT. Its translation is CASSDTTGGTNEKLFF. The chain recombines TRBV5-6 with TRBJ1-4; TRBD1 matches at 10 bases. The CDR3 is 16 amino acids. With 4 bases clipped from V and 2 bases from J, the junction kept 5 bases outside the gene matches. Germline CDR1 SGHDT, CDR2 YYEEEE.

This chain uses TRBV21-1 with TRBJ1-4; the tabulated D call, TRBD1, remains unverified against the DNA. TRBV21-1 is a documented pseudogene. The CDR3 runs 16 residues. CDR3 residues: CASSDPRDRGLEKLFF. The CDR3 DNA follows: TGTGCCAGCAGCGATCCTCGGGACAGGGGGTTAGAAAAACTGTTTTTT.

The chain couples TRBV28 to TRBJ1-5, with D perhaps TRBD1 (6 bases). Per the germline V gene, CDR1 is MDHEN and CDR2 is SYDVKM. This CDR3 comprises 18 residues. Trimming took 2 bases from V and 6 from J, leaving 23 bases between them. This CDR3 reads CASSLPSTGFGSSQPQHF. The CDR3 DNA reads TGTGCCAGCAGTTTACCCAGCACAGGGTTCGGCTCAAGTCAGCCCCAGCATTTT.

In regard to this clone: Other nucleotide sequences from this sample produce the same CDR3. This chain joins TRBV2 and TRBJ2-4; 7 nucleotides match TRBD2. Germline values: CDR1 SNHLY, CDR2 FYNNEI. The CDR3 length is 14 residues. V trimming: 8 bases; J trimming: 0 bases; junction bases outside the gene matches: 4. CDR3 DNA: TGTGCCAGCTCTAGCGGTCTAGCCAAAAACATTCAGTACTTC. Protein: CASSSGLAKNIQYF. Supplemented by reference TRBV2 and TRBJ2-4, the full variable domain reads EPEVTQTPSHQVTQMGQEVILRCVPISNHLYFYWYRQILGQKVEFLVSFYNNEISEKSEIFDDQFSVERPDGSNFTLKIRSTKLEDSAMYFCASSSGLAKNIQYFGAGTRLSVL.

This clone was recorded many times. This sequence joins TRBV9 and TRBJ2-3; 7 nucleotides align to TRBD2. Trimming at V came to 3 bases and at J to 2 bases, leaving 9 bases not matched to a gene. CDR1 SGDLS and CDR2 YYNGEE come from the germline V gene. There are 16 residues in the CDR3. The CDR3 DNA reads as TGTGCCAGCAGCGCGGGAGGCGTATCCTACACAGATACGCAGTATTTT. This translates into CASSAGGVSYTDTQYF.